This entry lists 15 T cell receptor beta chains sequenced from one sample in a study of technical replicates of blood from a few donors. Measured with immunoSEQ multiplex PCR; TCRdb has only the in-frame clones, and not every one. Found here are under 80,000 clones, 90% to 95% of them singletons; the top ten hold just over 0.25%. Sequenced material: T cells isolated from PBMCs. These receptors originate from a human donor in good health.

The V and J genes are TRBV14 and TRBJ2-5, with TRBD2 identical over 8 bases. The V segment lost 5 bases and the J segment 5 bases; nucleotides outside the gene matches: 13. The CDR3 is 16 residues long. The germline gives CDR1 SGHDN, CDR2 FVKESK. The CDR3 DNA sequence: TGTGCCAGCAGCAGAAGACTAGCGTTTGGCAAGGAGACCCAGTACTTC. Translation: CASSRRLAFGKETQYF.

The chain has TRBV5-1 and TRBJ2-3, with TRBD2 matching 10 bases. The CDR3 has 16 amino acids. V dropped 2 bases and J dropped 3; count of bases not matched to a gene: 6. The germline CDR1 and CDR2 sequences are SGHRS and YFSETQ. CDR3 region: CASSLRASGRTDTQYF. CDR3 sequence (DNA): TGCGCCAGCAGCTTAAGGGCTAGCGGGAGAACAGATACGCAGTATTTT.

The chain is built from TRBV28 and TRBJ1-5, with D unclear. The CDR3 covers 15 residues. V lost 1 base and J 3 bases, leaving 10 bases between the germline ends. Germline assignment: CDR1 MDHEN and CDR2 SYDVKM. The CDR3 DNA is TGTGCCAGCAGTTTATATCCGAGGGACAATCAGCCCCAGCATTTT. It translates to CASSLYPRDNQPQHF. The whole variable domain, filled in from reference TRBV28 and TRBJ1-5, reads DVKVTQSSRYLVKRTGEKVFLECVQDMDHENMFWYRQDPGLGLRLIYFSYDVKMKEKGDIPEGYSVSREKKERFSLILESASTNQTSMYLCASSLYPRDNQPQHFGDGTRLSIL.

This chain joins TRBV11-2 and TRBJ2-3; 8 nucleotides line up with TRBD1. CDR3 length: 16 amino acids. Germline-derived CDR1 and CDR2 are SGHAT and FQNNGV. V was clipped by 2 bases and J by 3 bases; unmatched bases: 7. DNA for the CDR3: TGTGCCAGCAGCTTAAGTATGGGGACAGGAACAGATACGCAGTATTTT. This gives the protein CASSLSMGTGTDTQYF.

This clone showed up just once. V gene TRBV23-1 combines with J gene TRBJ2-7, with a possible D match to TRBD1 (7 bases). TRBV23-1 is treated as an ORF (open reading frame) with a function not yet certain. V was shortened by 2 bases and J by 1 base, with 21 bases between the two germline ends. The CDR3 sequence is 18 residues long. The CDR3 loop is CASSQPPRGTATSYEQYF. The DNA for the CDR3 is TGCGCCAGCAGTCAACCCCCCCGGGGGACAGCGACGTCCTACGAGCAGTACTTC.

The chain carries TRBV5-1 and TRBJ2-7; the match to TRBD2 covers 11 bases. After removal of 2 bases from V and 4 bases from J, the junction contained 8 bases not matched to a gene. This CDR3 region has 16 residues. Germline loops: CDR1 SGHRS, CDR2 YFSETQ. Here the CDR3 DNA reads TGCGCCAGCAGCTTTTCCCTTTCTAGCGGGGGGTACGAGCAGTACTTC. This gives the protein CASSFSLSSGGYEQYF.

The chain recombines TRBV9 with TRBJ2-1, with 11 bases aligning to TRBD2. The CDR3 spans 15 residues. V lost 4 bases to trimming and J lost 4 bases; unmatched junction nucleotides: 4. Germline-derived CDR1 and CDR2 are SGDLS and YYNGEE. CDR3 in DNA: TGTGCCAGCAGCCAGGGGACTAGCGGTTACAATGAGCAGTTCTTC. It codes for CASSQGTSGYNEQFF.

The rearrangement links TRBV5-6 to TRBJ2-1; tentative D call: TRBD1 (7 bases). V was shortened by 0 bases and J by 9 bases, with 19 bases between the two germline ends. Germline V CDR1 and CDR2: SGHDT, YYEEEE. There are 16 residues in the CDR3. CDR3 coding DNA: TGTGCCAGCAGCTTGGATTTCCGGCTCAGGGGGGCTGAGCAGTTCTTC. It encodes CASSLDFRLRGAEQFF.

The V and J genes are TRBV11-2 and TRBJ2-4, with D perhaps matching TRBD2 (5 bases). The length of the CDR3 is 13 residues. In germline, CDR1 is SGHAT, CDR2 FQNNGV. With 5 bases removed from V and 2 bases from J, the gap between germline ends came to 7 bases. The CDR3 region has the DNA TGTGCCAGCAGCCCGGGGACCAAAAACATTCAGTACTTC. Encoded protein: CASSPGTKNIQYF.

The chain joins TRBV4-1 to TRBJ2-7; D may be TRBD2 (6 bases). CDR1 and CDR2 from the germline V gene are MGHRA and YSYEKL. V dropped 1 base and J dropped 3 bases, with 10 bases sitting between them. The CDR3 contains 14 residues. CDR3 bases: TGCGCCAGCAGCCAAGCGGACGGGGGCTACGAGCAGTACTTC. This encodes CASSQADGGYEQYF.

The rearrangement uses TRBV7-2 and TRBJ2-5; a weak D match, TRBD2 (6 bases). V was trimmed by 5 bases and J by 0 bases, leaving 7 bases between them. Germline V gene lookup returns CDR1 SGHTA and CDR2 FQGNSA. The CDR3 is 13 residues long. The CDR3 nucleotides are TGTGCCAGCAGCCGGGGGTACCAAGAGACCCAGTACTTC. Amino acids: CASSRGYQETQYF.

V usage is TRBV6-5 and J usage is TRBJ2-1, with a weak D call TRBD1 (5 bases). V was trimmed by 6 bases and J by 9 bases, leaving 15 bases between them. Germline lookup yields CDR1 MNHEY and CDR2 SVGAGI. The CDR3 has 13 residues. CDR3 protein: CASRNDGQGEQFF. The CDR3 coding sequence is TGTGCCAGCAGAAACGACGGGCAGGGTGAGCAGTTCTTC.

CDR3 DNA sequence: TGTGCCAGCAGTCAACCAGGGGACCCGAAGCAAGAGACCCAGTACTTC. Protein: CASSQPGDPKQETQYF. J is TRBJ2-5 and V is TRBV6-6, with D perhaps matching TRBD1 (6 bases). The CDR3 runs 16 residues. Germline CDR1 reads MNHNY; CDR2 reads SVGAGI (reference sequence). V lost 5 bases to trimming and J lost 2 bases, with 18 bases between them.

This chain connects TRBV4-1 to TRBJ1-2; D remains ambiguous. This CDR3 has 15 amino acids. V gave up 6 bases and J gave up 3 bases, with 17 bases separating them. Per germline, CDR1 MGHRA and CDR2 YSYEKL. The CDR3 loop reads CASSLQELADYGYTF. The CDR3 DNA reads TGCGCCAGCAGTTTGCAGGAACTAGCAGACTATGGCTACACCTTC.

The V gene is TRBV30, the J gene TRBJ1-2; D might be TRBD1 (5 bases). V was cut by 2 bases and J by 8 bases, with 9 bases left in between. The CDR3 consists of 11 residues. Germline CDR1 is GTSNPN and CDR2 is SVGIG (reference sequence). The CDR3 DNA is TGTGCCTGGAGTCCCGGGGGAGGCTACACCTTC. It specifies CAWSPGGGYTF.